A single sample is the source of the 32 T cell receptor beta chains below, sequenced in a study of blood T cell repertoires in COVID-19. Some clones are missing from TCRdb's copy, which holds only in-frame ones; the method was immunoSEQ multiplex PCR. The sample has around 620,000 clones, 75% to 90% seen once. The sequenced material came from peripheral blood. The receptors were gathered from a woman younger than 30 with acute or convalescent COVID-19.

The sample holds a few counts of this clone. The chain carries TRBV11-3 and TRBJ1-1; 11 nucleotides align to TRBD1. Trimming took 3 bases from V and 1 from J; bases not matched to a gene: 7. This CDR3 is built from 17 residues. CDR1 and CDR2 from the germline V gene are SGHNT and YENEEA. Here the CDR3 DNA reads TGTGCCAGCAGCTTCCTAAAGGGACAGGGGGAGAACACTGAAGCTTTCTTT. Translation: CASSFLKGQGENTEAFF.

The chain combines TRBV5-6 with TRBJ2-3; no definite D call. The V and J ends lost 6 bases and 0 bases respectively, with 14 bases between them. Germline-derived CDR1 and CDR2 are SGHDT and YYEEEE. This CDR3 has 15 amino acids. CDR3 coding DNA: TGTGCCAGCAATCCGCGAACCTCCAGCACAGATACGCAGTATTTT. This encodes CASNPRTSSTDTQYF.

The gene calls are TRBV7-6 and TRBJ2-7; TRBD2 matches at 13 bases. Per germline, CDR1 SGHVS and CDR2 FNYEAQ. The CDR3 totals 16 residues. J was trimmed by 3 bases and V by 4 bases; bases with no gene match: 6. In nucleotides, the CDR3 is TGTGCCAGCAGCTCGCCGCGACTAGCGGGGGGCTACGAGCAGTACTTC. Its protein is CASSSPRLAGGYEQYF.

CDR3 loop: CASSVDRGSQPQHF. The CDR3 region has the DNA TGCGCCAGCAGCGTGGACAGGGGCTCCCAGCCCCAGCATTTT. V and J are TRBV5-1 and TRBJ1-5; 9 bases are a match to TRBD1. Germline-derived CDR1 and CDR2 are SGHRS and YFSETQ. The CDR3 sequence is 14 residues long. With 4 bases clipped from V and 7 bases from J, the junction kept 6 bases outside the gene matches.

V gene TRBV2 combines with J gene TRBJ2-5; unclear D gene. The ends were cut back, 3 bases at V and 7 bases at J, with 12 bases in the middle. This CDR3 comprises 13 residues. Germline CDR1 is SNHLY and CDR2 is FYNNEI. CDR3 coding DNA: TGTGCCAGCAGTGAGGCAAGCGTCGGGACCCAGTACTTC. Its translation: CASSEASVGTQYF.

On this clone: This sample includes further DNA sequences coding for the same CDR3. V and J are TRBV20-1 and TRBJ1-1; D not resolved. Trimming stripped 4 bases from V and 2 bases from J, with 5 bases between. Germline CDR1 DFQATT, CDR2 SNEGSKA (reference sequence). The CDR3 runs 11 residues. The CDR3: CSAILNTEAFF. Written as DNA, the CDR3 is TGCAGTGCTATTCTAAACACTGAAGCTTTCTTT.

The CDR3 loop reads CASAGVAEAFF. CDR3 coding DNA: TGTGCCAGCGCCGGGGTTGCTGAAGCTTTCTTT. The rearrangement uses TRBV6-5 and TRBJ1-1, with D hard to call. V was pared by 8 bases and J by 6 bases, with 10 bases between. CDR3 length equals 11 residues. Germline V gene lookup returns CDR1 MNHEY and CDR2 SVGAGI.

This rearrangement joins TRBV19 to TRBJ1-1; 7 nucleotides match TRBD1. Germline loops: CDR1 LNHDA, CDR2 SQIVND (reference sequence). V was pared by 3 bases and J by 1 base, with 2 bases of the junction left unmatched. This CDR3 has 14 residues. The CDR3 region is CASSITGENTEAFF. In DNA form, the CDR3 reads TGTGCCAGTAGTATCACAGGGGAGAACACTGAAGCTTTCTTT.

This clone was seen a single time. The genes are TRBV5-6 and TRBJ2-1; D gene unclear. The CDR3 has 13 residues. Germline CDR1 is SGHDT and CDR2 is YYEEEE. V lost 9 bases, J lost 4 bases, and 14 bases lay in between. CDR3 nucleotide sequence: TGTGCCACCCACCTCCTCCAGTACAATGAGCAGTTCTTC. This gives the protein CATHLLQYNEQFF.

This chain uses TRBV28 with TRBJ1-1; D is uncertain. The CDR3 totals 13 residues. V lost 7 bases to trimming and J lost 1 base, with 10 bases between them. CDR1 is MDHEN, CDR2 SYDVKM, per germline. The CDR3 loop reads CASTYGENTEAFF. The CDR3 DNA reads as TGTGCCAGCACCTACGGAGAGAACACTGAAGCTTTCTTT.

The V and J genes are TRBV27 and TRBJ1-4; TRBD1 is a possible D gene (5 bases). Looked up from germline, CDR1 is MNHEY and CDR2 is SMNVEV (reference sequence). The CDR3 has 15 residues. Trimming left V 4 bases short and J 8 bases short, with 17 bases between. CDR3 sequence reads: CASSSTGTGREKLFF. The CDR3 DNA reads TGTGCCAGCAGTTCAACGGGGACGGGGAGGGAAAAACTGTTTTTT.

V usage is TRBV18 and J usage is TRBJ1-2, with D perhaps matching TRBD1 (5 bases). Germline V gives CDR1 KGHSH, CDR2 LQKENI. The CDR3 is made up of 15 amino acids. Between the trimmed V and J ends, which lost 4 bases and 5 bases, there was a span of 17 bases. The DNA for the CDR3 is TGTGCCAGCTCACAAGGGGCAGGGAAACGGTATGGCTACACCTTC. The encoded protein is CASSQGAGKRYGYTF.

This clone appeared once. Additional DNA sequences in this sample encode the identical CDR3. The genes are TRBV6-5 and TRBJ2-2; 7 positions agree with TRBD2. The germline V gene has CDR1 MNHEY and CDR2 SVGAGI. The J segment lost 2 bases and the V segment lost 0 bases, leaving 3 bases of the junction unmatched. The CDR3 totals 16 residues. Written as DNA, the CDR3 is TGTGCCAGCAGTTACTCGGGGGGGATAAACACCGGGGAGCTGTTTTTT. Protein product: CASSYSGGINTGELFF.

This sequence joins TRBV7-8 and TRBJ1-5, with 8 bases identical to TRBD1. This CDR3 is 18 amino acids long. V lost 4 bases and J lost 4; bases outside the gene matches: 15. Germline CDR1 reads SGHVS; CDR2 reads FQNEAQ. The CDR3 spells CASSSPSTGVVENQPQHF. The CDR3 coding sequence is TGTGCCAGCAGCTCCCCCTCGACAGGGGTAGTGGAGAATCAGCCCCAGCATTTT.

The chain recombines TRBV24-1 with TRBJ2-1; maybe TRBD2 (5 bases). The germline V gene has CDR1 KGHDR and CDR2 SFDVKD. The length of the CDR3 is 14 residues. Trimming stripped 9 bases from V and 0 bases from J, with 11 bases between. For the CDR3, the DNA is TGTGCCACCGGAGGAAAAAGCTCCTACAATGAGCAGTTCTTC. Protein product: CATGGKSSYNEQFF.

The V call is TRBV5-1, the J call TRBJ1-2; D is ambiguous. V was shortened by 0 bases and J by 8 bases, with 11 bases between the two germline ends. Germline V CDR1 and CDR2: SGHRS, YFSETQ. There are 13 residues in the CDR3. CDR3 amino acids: CASSLVMAWGYTF. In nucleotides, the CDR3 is TGCGCCAGCAGCTTGGTTATGGCTTGGGGCTACACCTTC.

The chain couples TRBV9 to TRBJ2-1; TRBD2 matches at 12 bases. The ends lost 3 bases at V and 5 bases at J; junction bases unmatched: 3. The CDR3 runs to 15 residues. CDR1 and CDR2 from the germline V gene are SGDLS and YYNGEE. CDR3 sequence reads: CASSETSGGHNEQFF. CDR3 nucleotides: TGTGCCAGCAGCGAGACTAGCGGGGGCCACAATGAGCAGTTCTTC. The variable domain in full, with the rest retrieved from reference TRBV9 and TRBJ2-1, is DSGVTQTPKHLITATGQRVTLRCSPRSGDLSVYWYQQSLDQGLQFLIQYYNGEERAKGNILERFSAQQFPDLHSELNLSSLELGDSALYFCASSETSGGHNEQFFGPGTRLTVL.

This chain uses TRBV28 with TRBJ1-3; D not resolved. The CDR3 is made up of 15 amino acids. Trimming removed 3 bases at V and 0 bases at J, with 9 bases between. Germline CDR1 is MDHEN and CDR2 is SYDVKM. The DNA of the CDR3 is TGTGCCAGCAGTTTCCGACTTAGCTCTGGAAACACCATATATTTT. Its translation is CASSFRLSSGNTIYF.

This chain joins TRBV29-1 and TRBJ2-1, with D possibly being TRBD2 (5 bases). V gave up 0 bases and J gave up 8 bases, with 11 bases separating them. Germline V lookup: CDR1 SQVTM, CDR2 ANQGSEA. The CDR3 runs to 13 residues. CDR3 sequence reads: CSVEDLRRDEQFF. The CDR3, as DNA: TGCAGCGTTGAAGATCTGAGGCGGGATGAGCAGTTCTTC.

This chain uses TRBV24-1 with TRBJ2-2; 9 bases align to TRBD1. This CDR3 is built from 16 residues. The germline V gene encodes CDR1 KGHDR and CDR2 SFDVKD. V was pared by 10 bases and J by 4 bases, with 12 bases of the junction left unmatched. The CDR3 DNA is TGTGCCACACGGGACAGGGCTTCATCGGGCACCGGGGAGCTGTTTTTT. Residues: CATRDRASSGTGELFF.

The CDR3 sequence: CASSLTSSSNTGELFF. DNA for the CDR3: TGTGCCAGCAGCCTCACTAGTAGCTCGAACACCGGGGAGCTGTTTTTT. The chain carries TRBV5-5 and TRBJ2-2, with a possible D match to TRBD2 (5 bases). Germline V gene lookup returns CDR1 SGHKS and CDR2 YYEKEE (reference sequence). This CDR3 is 16 amino acids long. V gave up 4 bases and J gave up 0 bases, with 13 bases separating them.

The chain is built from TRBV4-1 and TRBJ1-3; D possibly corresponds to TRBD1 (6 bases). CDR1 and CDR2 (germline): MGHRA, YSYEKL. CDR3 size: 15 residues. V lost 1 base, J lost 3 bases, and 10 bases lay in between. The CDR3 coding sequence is TGCGCCAGCAGCCAAGGCAGGGGAAGTGGAAACACCATATATTTT. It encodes CASSQGRGSGNTIYF.

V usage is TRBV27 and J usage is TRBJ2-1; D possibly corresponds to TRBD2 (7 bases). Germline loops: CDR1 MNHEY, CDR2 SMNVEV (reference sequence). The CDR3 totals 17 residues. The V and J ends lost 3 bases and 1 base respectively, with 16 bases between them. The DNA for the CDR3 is TGTGCCAGCAGTTTTTACGACAGGACTAGGTCCTACAATGAGCAGTTCTTC. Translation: CASSFYDRTRSYNEQFF.

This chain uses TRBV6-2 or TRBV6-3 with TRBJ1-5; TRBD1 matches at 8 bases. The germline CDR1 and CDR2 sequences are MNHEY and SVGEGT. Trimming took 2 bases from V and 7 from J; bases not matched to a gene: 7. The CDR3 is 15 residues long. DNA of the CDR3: TGTGCCAGCAGTTACCCCGGGACAGGTAGCCAGCCCCAGCATTTT. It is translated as CASSYPGTGSQPQHF.

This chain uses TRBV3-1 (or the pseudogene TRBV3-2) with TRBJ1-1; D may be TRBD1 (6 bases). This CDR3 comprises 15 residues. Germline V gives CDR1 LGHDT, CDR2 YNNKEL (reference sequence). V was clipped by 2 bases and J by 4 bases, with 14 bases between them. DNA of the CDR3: TGTGCCAGCAGCCAATATGCGGGGGGCGGCACTGAAGCTTTCTTT. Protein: CASSQYAGGGTEAFF.

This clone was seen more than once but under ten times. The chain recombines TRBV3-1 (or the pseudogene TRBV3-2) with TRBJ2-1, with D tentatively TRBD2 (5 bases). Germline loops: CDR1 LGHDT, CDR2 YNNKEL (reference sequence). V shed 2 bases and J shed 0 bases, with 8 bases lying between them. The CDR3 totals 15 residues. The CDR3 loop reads CASSQLLDSYNEQFF. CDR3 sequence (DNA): TGTGCCAGCAGCCAATTACTAGACTCCTACAATGAGCAGTTCTTC.

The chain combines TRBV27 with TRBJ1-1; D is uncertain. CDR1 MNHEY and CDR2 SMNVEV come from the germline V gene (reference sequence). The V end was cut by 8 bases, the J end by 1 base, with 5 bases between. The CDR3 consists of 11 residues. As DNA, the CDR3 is TGTGCCAGCGCGGGGAACACTGAAGCTTTCTTT. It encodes CASAGNTEAFF.

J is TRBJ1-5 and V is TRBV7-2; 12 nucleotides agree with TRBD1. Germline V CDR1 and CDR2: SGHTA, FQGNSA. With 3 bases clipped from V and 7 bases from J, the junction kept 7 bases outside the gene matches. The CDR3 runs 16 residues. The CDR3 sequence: CASSLRDRGRGQPQHF. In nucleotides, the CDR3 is TGTGCCAGCAGCTTGAGGGACAGGGGGCGAGGGCAGCCCCAGCATTTT.

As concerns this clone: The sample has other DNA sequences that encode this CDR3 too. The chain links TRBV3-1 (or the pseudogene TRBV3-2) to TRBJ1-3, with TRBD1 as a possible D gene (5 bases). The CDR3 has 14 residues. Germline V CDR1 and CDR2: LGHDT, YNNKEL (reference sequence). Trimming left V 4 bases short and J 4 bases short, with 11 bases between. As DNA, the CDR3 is TGTGCCAGCAGCCTAGGGACTGCGGGAAACACCATATATTTT. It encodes CASSLGTAGNTIYF.

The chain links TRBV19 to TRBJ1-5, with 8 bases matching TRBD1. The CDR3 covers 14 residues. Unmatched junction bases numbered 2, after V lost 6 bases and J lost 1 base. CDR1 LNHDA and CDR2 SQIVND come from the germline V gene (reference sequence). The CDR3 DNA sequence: TGTGCCAGTAGAGACAGGGGAAGCAATCAGCCCCAGCATTTT. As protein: CASRDRGSNQPQHF. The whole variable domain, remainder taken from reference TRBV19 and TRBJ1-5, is DGGITQSPKYLFRKEGQNVTLSCEQNLNHDAMYWYRQDPGQGLRLIYYSQIVNDFQKGDIAEGYSVSREKKESFPLTVTSAQKNPTAFYLCASRDRGSNQPQHFGDGTRLSIL.

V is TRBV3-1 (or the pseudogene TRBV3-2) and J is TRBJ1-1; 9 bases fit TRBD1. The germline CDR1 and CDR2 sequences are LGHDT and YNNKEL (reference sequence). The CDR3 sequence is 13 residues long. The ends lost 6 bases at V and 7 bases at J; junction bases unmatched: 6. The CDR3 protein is CASRHRGQGEAFF. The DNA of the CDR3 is TGTGCCAGCAGACACAGGGGGCAGGGTGAAGCTTTCTTT.

The CDR3 is CASSFYGGNTQYF. CDR3 in DNA: TGTGCCAGCAGTTTCTACGGGGGAAATACGCAGTATTTT. The chain couples TRBV6-2 or TRBV6-3 to TRBJ2-3, with D maybe TRBD2 (6 bases). Germline V lookup: CDR1 MNHEY, CDR2 SVGEGT. The CDR3 sequence is 13 residues long. V was trimmed by 4 bases and J by 7 bases, leaving 12 bases between them.